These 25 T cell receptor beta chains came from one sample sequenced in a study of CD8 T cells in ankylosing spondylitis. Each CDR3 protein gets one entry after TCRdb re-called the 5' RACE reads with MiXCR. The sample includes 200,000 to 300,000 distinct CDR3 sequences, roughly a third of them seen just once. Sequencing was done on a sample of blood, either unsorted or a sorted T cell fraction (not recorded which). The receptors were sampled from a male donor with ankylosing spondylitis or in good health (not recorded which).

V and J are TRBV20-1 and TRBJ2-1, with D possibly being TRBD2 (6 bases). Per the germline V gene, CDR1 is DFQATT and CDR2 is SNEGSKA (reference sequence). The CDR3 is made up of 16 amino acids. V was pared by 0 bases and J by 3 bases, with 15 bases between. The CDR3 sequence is CSARDDVAGNYNEQFF. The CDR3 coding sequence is TGCAGTGCTAGAGATGATGTGGCGGGGAACTACAATGAGCAGTTCTTC.

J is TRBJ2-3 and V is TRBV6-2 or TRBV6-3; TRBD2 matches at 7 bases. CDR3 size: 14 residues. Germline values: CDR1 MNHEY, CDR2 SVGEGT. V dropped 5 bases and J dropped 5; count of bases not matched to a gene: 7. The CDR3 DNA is TGTGCCAGCAGTCCCATTGGGGGGGAAGATACGCAGTATTTT. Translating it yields CASSPIGGEDTQYF.

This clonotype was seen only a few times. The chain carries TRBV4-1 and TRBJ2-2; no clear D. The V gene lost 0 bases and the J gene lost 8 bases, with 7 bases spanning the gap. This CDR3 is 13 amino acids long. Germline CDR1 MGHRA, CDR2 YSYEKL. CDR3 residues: CASSQDRAGELFF. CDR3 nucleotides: TGCGCCAGCAGCCAAGATCGAGCTGGGGAGCTGTTTTTT.

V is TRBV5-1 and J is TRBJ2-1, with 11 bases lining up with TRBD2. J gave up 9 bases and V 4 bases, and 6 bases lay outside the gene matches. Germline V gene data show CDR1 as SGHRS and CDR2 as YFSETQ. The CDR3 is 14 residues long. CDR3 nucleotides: TGCGCCAGCAGCGCGGGACTAGCGGAAGCTGAGCAGTTCTTC. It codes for CASSAGLAEAEQFF.

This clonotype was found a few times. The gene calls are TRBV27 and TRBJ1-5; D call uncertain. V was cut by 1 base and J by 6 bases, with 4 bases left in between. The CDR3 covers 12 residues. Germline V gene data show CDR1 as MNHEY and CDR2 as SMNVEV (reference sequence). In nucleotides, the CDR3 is TGTGCCAGCAGTTTATGGGGTCAGCCCCAGCATTTT. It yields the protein CASSLWGQPQHF.

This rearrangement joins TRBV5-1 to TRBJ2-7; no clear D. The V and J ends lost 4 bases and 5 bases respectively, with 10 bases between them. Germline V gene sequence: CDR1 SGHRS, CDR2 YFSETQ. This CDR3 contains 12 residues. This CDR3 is CASSPMRDEQYF. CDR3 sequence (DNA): TGCGCCAGCAGCCCCATGAGAGACGAGCAGTACTTC.

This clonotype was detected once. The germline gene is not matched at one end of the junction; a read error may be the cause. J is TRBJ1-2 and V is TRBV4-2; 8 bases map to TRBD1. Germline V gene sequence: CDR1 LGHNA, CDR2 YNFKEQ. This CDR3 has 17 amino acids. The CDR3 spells CASSQDLTRKGDRKNLF. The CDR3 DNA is TGTGCCAGCAGCCAAGATCTCACTCGAAAGGGGGACAGGAAAAACCTGTTC.

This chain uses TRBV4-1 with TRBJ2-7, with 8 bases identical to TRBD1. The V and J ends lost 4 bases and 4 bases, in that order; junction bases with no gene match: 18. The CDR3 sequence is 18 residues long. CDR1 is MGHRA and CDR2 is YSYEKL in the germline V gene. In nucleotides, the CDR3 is TGCGCCAGCAGCCGCTCAAACCCGGGACAGGTGGCGCGGTACGAGCAGTACTTC. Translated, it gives CASSRSNPGQVARYEQYF.

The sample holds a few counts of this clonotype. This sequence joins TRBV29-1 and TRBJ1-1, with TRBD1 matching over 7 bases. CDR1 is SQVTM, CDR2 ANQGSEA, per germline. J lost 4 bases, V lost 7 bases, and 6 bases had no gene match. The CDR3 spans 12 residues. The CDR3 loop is CSGTGLSTEAFF. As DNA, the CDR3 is TGCAGCGGGACAGGCCTGAGCACTGAAGCTTTCTTT.

The CDR3 bases are TGTGCCAGCAGCCCCAGGGACGGTGAGCAGTACTTC. Amino acid sequence: CASSPRDGEQYF. The J gene is TRBJ2-7, the V gene TRBV7-9; D might be TRBD1 or TRBD2, each matching 5 bases. Germline V gives CDR1 SEHNR, CDR2 FQNEAQ (reference sequence). This CDR3 region has 12 residues. The V and J ends lost 5 bases and 7 bases respectively, with 12 bases between them.

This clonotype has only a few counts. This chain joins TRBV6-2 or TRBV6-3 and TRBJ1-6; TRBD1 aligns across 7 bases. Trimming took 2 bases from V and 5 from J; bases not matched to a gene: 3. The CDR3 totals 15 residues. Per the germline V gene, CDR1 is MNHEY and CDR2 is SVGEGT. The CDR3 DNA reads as TGTGCCAGCAGTTACGCGGGACAGAATAATTCACCCCTCCACTTT. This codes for CASSYAGQNNSPLHF.

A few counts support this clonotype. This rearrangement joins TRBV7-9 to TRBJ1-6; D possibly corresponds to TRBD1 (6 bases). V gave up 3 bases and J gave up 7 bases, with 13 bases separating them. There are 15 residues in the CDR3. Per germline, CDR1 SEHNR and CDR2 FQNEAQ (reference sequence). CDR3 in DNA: TGTGCCAGCAGCTTGTACAGGGATAGGAATTCACCCCTCCACTTT. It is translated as CASSLYRDRNSPLHF.

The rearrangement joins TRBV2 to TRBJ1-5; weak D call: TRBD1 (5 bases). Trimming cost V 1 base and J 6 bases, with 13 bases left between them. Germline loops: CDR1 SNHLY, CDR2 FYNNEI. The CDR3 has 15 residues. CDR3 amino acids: CASSEGRGEIQPQHF. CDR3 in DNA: TGTGCCAGCAGTGAAGGTCGGGGGGAAATTCAGCCCCAGCATTTT.

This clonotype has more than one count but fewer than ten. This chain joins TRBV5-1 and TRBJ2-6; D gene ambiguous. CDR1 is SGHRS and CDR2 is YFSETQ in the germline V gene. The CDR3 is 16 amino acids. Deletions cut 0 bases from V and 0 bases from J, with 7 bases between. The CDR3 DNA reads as TGCGCCAGCAGCTTGGCCCGTGTCTCTGGGGCCAACGTCCTGACTTTC. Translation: CASSLARVSGANVLTF.

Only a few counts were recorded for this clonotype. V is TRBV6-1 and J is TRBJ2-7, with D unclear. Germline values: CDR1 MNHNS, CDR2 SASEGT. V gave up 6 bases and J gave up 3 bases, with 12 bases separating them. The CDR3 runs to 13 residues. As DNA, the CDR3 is TGTGCCAGCAGCAACGGTCGGATCTACGAGCAGTACTTC. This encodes CASSNGRIYEQYF.

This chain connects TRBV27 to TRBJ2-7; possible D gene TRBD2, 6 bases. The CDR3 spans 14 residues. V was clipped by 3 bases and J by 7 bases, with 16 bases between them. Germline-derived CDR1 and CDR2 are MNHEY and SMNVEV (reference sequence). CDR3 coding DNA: TGTGCCAGCAGTTTCCGGCGGGGCAACTGGGAGCAGTACTTC. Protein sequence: CASSFRRGNWEQYF.

The CDR3 loop is CASSRYRAGGTGELFF. In DNA form, the CDR3 reads TGTGCCAGCAGCCGATATAGGGCCGGGGGGACCGGGGAGCTGTTTTTT. The V call is TRBV7-2, the J call TRBJ2-2; 7 bases match TRBD2. Germline V gives CDR1 SGHTA, CDR2 FQGNSA. Trimming took 5 bases from V and 5 from J; bases not matched to a gene: 11. CDR3 length: 16 residues.

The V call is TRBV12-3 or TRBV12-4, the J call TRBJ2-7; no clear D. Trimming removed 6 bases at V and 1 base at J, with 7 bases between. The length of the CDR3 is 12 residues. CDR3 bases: TGTGCCAGCAGATCCCTATCCTACGAGCAGTACTTC. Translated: CASRSLSYEQYF.

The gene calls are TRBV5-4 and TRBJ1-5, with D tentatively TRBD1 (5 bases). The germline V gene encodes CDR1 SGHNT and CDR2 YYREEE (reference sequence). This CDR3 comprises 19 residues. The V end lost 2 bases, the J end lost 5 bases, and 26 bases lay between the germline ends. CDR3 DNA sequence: TGTGCCAGCAGCTTTTGCCCCTGGCAGGGCTACGATCACTATCAGCCCCAGCATTTT. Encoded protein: CASSFCPWQGYDHYQPQHF.

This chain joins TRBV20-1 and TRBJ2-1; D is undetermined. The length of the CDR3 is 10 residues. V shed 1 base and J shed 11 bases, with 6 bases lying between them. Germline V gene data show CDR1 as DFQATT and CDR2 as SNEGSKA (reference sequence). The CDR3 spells CSARVGKQFF. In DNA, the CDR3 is TGCAGTGCTAGAGTGGGCAAGCAGTTCTTC.

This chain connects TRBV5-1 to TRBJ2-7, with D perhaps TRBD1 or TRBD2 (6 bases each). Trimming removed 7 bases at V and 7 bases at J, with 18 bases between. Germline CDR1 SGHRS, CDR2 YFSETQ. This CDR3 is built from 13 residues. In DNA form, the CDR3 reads TGCGCCAGCGGAGGGACACCCACTGGGGAGCAGTACTTC. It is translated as CASGGTPTGEQYF.

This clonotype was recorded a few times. The CDR3 is CASSVGGTETQYF. As DNA, the CDR3 is TGTGCCAGCAGCGTAGGAGGGACGGAGACCCAGTACTTC. V and J are TRBV9 and TRBJ2-5; D tentatively reads TRBD1 or TRBD2 (5 bases each). This CDR3 comprises 13 residues. Germline CDR1 is SGDLS and CDR2 is YYNGEE. V gave up 0 bases and J gave up 5 bases, with 8 bases separating them.

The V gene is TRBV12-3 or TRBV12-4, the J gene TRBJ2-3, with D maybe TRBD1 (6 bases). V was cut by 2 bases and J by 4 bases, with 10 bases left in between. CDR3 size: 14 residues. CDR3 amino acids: CASSLWPGADTQYF. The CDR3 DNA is TGTGCCAGCAGTTTATGGCCAGGGGCAGATACGCAGTATTTT.

The CDR3 region has the DNA TGCAGTGCTAGAGAGTTCCGCAGGGCCTATGGCTACACCTTC. Translated, it gives CSAREFRRAYGYTF. The chain joins TRBV20-1 to TRBJ1-2, with D perhaps matching TRBD1 (5 bases). V was shortened by 0 bases and J by 4 bases, with 12 bases between the two germline ends. This CDR3 is 14 amino acids long. Germline V CDR1 and CDR2: DFQATT, SNEGSKA (reference sequence).

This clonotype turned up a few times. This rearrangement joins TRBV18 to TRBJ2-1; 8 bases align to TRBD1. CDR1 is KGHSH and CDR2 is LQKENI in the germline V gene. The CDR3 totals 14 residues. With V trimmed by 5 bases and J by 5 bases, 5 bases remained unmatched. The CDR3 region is CASSGQGNDNEQFF. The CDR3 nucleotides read TGTGCCAGCTCAGGACAGGGAAACGACAATGAGCAGTTCTTC.